Listed here are 2 T cell receptor beta chains from one sample, sequenced in a study of Graves' ophthalmopathy and Graves' hyperthyroidism. TCR beta CDR3 amplification used RNA transcripts. RT-PCR in the first round used HTBI primers; a second-round multiplex PCR followed. TCRdb independently ran MiXCR on the multiplex PCR reads; one entry per CDR3 protein. The sample lists about 740,000 distinct CDR3 sequences; around 40% were seen once. The material sequenced was peripheral blood. Receptor source: an adult man with Graves' ophthalmopathy.

This clonotype turned up a few times. This rearrangement joins TRBV7-8 to TRBJ2-7; 12 positions agree with TRBD2. V shed 4 bases and J 3 bases; nucleotides not matched to a gene: 4. Germline V gene lookup returns CDR1 SGHVS and CDR2 FQNEAQ. The CDR3 extends over 15 amino acids. The CDR3 DNA sequence: TGTGCCAGCAGCTCCCGACTAGCGGGGGACTACGAGCAGTACTTC. This translates into CASSSRLAGDYEQYF.

This clonotype is a singleton in its sample. The J gene is TRBJ2-2, the V gene TRBV13; 7 positions match TRBD1. CDR3 size: 14 residues. J was trimmed by 6 bases and V by 5 bases; bases with no gene match: 6. Per the germline V gene, CDR1 is PRHDT and CDR2 is FYEKMQ (reference sequence). CDR3: CASSRDSFPGELFF. CDR3 bases: TGTGCCAGCAGCCGGGACAGCTTTCCCGGGGAGCTGTTTTTT. Together with reference TRBV13 and TRBJ2-2, the CDR3 gives the full variable domain: AAGVIQSPRHLIKEKRETATLKCYPIPRHDTVYWYQQGPGQDPQFLISFYEKMQSDKGSIPDRFSAQQFSDYHSELNMSSLELGDSALYFCASSRDSFPGELFFGEGSRLTVL.